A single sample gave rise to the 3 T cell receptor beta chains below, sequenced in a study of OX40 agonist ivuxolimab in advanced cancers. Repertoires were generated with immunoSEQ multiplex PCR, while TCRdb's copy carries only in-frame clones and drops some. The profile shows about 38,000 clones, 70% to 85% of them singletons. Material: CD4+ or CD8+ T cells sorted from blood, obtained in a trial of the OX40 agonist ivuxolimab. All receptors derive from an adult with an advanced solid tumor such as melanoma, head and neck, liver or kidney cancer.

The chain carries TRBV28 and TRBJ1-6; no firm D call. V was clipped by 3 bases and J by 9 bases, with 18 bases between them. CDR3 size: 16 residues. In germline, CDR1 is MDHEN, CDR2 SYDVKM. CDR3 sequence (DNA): TGTGCCAGCAGTTTCAGGCGGGCCGGGTCTCCTTCACCCCTCCACTTT. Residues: CASSFRRAGSPSPLHF.

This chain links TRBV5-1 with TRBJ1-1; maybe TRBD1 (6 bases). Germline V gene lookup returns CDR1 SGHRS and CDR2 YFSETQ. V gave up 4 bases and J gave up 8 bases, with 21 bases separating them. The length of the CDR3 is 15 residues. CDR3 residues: CASSPRTGGGMEAFF. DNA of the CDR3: TGCGCCAGCAGCCCCCGGACGGGAGGGGGAATGGAAGCTTTCTTT. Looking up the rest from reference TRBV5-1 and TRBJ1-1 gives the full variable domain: KAGVTQTPRYLIKTRGQQVTLSCSPISGHRSVSWYQQTPGQGLQFLFEYFSETQRNKGNFPGRFSGRQFSNSRSEMNVSTLELGDSALYLCASSPRTGGGMEAFFGQGTRLTVV.

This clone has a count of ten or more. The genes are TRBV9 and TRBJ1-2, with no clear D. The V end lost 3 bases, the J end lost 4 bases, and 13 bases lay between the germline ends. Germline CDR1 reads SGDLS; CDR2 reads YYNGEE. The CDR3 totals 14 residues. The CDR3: CASSESDFSYGYTF. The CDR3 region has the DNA TGTGCCAGCAGCGAGAGTGATTTCAGCTATGGCTACACCTTC.